The table lists the clone carrying this T cell receptor beta chain with a count of one. This entry is derived from a study of blood T cell repertoires in COVID-19. Germline lookup yields CDR1 MNHEY and CDR2 SVGAGI. Trimming left V 8 bases short and J 1 base short, with 12 bases between. The length of the CDR3 is 14 residues. Original processing methods: Amplification of reference gene primers was used by the study to estimate nucleated cell counts. The data were produced by immunoSEQ multiplex PCR, yet TCRdb's version contains in-frame clones alone and is incomplete. That table is the source of V, J and clone size, and D and trimming were worked out from the DNA. Of approximately 180,000 clones in the sample, roughly 82% are singletons; the top ten hold under 6.5%.

This TCR was recovered from an older woman with acute COVID-19. V gene TRBV6-5 combines with J gene TRBJ1-3; D is uncertain. Material: PBMCs or T cells enriched from blood (not recorded which). CDR3 loop: CASSPGFSGNTIYF. CDR3 coding DNA: TGTGCCAGCTCCCCCGGGTTTTCTGGAAACACCATATATTTT.